This T cell receptor beta chain is drawn from a study of Tregs in tolerant kidney transplant recipients. Produced via immunoSEQ multiplex PCR; TCRdb's table is partial and in-frame only. The sample has a few thousand clones, approximately 83% seen once. The CDR3 totals 16 residues. The junction had 9 bases not matched to a gene; V was cut back by 3 bases and J by 4 bases. The germline gives CDR1 LNHNV, CDR2 YYDKDF (reference sequence). The chain carries TRBV15 and TRBJ2-1, with 7 bases matching TRBD1. The input for sequencing was Tregs from blood, taken before the transplant. The clonotype was recovered from a human donor who received a combined kidney and bone marrow transplant. The CDR3 spells CATSRETGTAYNEQFF. As DNA, the CDR3 is TGTGCCACCAGCAGGGAAACCGGGACAGCATACAATGAGCAGTTCTTC.